This paragraph covers one TCR beta chain sequence. Its cognate antigen is unknown. This CDR3 spans 15 amino acids. Germline V lookup: CDR1 LNHDA, CDR2 SQIVND (reference sequence). V lost 3 bases, J lost 0 bases, and 9 bases lay in between. This specimen belongs to a study of beta chain features in type 1 diabetes. Overall study: Patients did not differ from healthy donors in age, gender or cell yield.

Findings and limits, study-wide: Researchers report that Type 1 diabetes patients had moderately but significantly shorter TCRB CDR3s across all four CD4+ subsets. Patients' naive, central memory and regulatory TCRB repertoires appeared more alike than those of healthy donors. cDNA sequencing could over-represent cells with high TCR expression.

The entirety of the isolated RNA underwent reverse transcription, so expressed TCRB transcripts were sequenced. This table comes from immunoSEQ multiplex PCR, and its TCRdb copy is limited to in-frame clones, with some not included. The data contain 300,000 to 350,000 clones, approximately 13% of them singletons. Sequencing was performed on naive CD4+ T cells from blood. The chain links TRBV19 to TRBJ2-4, with D perhaps TRBD2 (6 bases). This TCR derives from a woman aged 18-35 years with type 1 diabetes. The CDR3, as DNA: TGTGCCAGTAGTATGGGCGGGGTAGCCAAAAACATTCAGTACTTC. Translation gives CASSMGGVAKNIQYF.